This is a list of T cell receptor beta chains from one sample in a study of CD8 T cells in ankylosing spondylitis. TCRdb re-derived calls from the 5' RACE reads in MiXCR, one entry per CDR3 protein. The profile covers fewer than 550,000 distinct CDR3 sequences, with approximately 5.3% appearing a single time and around 3.5% taken by the ten largest. The source material was blood, either unsorted or a sorted T cell fraction (not recorded which). These receptors all come from a male donor with ankylosing spondylitis. Each CDR3 is given without its conserved first and last residue. The D gene is left open where the match is weak.

d_call j_call v_call cdr3_aa
NA TRBJ2-5 TRBV12-3/TRBV12-4 ASSLAWGKETQY
NA TRBJ2-1 TRBV12-3/TRBV12-4 ASVGGGAYNEQF
NA TRBJ2-5 TRBV20-1 SARDLWGAETQY
NA TRBJ1-4 TRBV5-1 ASSYDGTTNEKLF
TRBD1 TRBJ2-6 TRBV5-1 ASSLTTTGGLAGANVLT
NA TRBJ2-7 TRBV30 AWSVDITYEQY
NA TRBJ2-7 TRBV7-9 ASSPPNEQY
NA TRBJ2-3 TRBV9 ASSVSSTDTQY
TRBD2 TRBJ2-7 TRBV20-1 SASRLAGEGEQY
TRBD2 TRBJ2-7 TRBV7-2 ASSRGGGPREQY
NA TRBJ2-1 TRBV4-3 ASSQDSRWVDEQF
NA TRBJ2-7 TRBV5-1 ASSLLASDEQY
NA TRBJ1-4 TRBV7-2 ASSRRTGTEKLF
NA TRBJ1-1 TRBV20-1 SAREDSYNTEAF
TRBD2 TRBJ2-1 TRBV20-1 SARLTGLAGAYNEQF
NA TRBJ2-7 TRBV27 ASSLQAGSYEQY
NA TRBJ2-5 TRBV6-2/TRBV6-3 ASRLEGRETQY
TRBD1 TRBJ1-1 TRBV4-1 ASSRVDREIPEAF
NA TRBJ2-3 TRBV7-9 ASSFDRLSSDTQY
TRBD1 TRBJ2-2 TRBV7-8 ASSRQGAANTGELF